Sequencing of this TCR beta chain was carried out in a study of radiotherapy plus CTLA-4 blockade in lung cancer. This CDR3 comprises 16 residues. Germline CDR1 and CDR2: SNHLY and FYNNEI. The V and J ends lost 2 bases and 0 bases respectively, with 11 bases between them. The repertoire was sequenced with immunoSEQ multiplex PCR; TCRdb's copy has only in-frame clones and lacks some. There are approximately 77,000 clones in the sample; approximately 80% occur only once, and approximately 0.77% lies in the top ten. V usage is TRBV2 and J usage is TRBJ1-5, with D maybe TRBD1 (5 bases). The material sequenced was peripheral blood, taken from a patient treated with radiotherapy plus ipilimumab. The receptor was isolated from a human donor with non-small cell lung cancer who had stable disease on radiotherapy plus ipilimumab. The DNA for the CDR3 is TGTGCCAGCAGTGAATCCGACAGTGATAGCAATCAGCCCCAGCATTTT. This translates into CASSESDSDSNQPQHF.